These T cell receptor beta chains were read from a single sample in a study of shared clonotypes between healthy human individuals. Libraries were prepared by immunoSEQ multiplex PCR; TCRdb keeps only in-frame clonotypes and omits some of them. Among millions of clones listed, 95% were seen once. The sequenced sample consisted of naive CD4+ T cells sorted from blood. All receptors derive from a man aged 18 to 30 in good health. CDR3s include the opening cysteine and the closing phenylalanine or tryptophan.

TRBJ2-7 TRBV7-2 CASSLGWTGAGEQYF
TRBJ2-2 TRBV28 CASSLKPGAGELFF
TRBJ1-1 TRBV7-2 CASSSQTVVTEAFF
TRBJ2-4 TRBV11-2 CASSPSGGAAKNIQYF
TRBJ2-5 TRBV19 CASSIGGARETQYF
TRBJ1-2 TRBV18 CASSPDRVYGYTF
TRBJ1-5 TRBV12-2 CASRLGMTGENQPQHF
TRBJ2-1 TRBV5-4 CASSYRGYNEQFF
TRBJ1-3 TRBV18 CASSPPGGTGNTIYF
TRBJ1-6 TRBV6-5 CASKKGSSYNSPLHF
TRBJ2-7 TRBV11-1 CASSLDRGLYEQYF